The 8 T cell receptor beta chains presented below share a single source sample, sequenced in a study of PD-L1 blockade in urothelial cancer. The assay was immunoSEQ multiplex PCR, and TCRdb's table has in-frame clones only and misses some. This table holds approximately 110,000 clones, roughly 88% found once. This material consisted of PBMCs, taken around atezolizumab (anti-PD-L1) treatment. The origin of the receptors is a man in his forties or fifties with urothelial cancer.

This clone was observed a single time. The V call is TRBV9, the J call TRBJ1-2; D remains unclear. Trimming pared 0 bases from V and 3 bases from J, leaving 6 bases between. CDR3 length: 13 amino acids. Per the germline V gene, CDR1 is SGDLS and CDR2 is YYNGEE. CDR3 nucleotides: TGTGCCAGCAGCGTAGAAACGGACTATGGCTACACCTTC. The encoded protein is CASSVETDYGYTF.

This chain connects TRBV5-6 to TRBJ2-7; weak D call: TRBD2 (6 bases). The ends were cut back, 6 bases at V and 5 bases at J, with 15 bases in the middle. Germline CDR1 reads SGHDT; CDR2 reads YYEEEE. This CDR3 contains 13 residues. CDR3 sequence: CASTFGGGDEQYF. The CDR3 bases are TGTGCCAGCACCTTCGGAGGAGGGGACGAGCAGTACTTC.

The chain carries TRBV4-2 and TRBJ1-2, with 12 nucleotides matching TRBD1. This CDR3 has 13 amino acids. V lost 4 bases to trimming and J lost 8 bases; unmatched junction nucleotides: 2. The germline V gene encodes CDR1 LGHNA and CDR2 YNFKEQ. DNA of the CDR3: TGTGCCAGCAGCCCCGGGACAGGGGGCGGCTACACCTTC. Its translation is CASSPGTGGGYTF.

The chain carries TRBV28 and TRBJ2-7; TRBD2 aligns across 11 bases. Germline V gives CDR1 MDHEN, CDR2 SYDVKM. The CDR3 length is 16 residues. J was trimmed by 2 bases and V by 4 bases; bases with no gene match: 7. The CDR3: CASSSGSGRAPYEQYF. As DNA, the CDR3 is TGTGCCAGCAGTTCCGGTAGCGGGAGGGCCCCCTACGAGCAGTACTTC.

This rearrangement joins TRBV7-9 to TRBJ2-1, with 13 bases lining up with TRBD2. This CDR3 has 16 residues. With V trimmed by 6 bases and J by 10 bases, 12 bases remained unmatched. Germline loops: CDR1 SEHNR, CDR2 FQNEAQ (reference sequence). The CDR3 loop reads CASRLITSGRAFEQFF. The CDR3 region has the DNA TGTGCCAGCAGACTCATCACTAGCGGGAGGGCCTTCGAGCAGTTCTTC. The full variable domain, in which reference TRBV7-9 and TRBJ2-1 provide the parts outside the CDR3, is DTGVSQNPRHKITKRGQNVTFRCDPISEHNRLYWYRQTLGQGPEFLTYFQNEAQLEKSRLLSDRFSAERPKGSFSTLEIQRTEQGDSAMYLCASRLITSGRAFEQFFGPGTRLTVL.

The rearrangement joins TRBV7-9 to TRBJ2-2; possible D gene TRBD2, 6 bases. This CDR3 spans 15 amino acids. Per germline, CDR1 SEHNR and CDR2 FQNEAQ (reference sequence). Trimming removed 5 bases from V and 10 bases from J, with 20 bases in between. The CDR3 bases are TGTGCCAGCAGCCCAACAGCAGGAGGGCCCGTGGAGCTGTTTTTT. Translation: CASSPTAGGPVELFF.

The chain couples TRBV5-1 to TRBJ2-5; 7 bases map to TRBD2. In germline, CDR1 is SGHRS, CDR2 YFSETQ. Trimming took 2 bases from V and 5 from J; bases not matched to a gene: 6. The CDR3 is made up of 14 amino acids. The CDR3 spells CASSFGGGEETQYF. The CDR3 bases are TGCGCCAGCAGCTTCGGGGGAGGGGAGGAGACCCAGTACTTC.

This clone was found once. The V gene is TRBV2, the J gene TRBJ1-1, with D perhaps TRBD1 (5 bases). This CDR3 is 12 amino acids long. V was cut by 9 bases and J by 4 bases, with 12 bases left in between. In germline, CDR1 is SNHLY, CDR2 FYNNEI. The CDR3 region has the DNA TGTGCCAGGGGGGGAGGGGTCACTGAAGCTTTCTTT. This encodes CARGGGVTEAFF.